Each of the 26 T cell receptor beta chains below was sequenced from the same sample in a study of cytomegalovirus exposure and HLA in healthy donors. Researchers ran the PCR with 60 Vbeta and 13 Jbeta primers. Libraries were prepared by immunoSEQ multiplex PCR; TCRdb keeps only in-frame clonotypes and omits some of them. The data contain about 190,000 clones, roughly 80% of them singletons. Material: PBMCs. The receptor set was obtained from a woman under 30 in good health and CMV-seronegative.

The chain is built from TRBV6-5 and TRBJ2-3, with 7 bases that match TRBD1. V was clipped by 5 bases and J by 3 bases; unmatched bases: 8. The CDR3 contains 15 residues. Looked up from germline, CDR1 is MNHEY and CDR2 is SVGAGI. The CDR3 here is CASSTDRAVTDTQYF. DNA for the CDR3: TGTGCCAGCAGTACAGACAGGGCGGTGACAGATACGCAGTATTTT.

The chain links TRBV7-8 to TRBJ2-7, with a possible D match to TRBD1 (6 bases). Germline CDR1 reads SGHVS; CDR2 reads FQNEAQ. The V end lost 5 bases, the J end lost 2 bases, and 19 bases lay between the germline ends. The CDR3 covers 16 residues. The CDR3 sequence: CASSTEYTGITYEQYV. CDR3 DNA sequence: TGTGCCAGCAGCACGGAGTATACAGGGATAACCTACGAGCAGTACGTC.

The J gene is TRBJ2-5, the V gene TRBV9, with D possibly TRBD1 on 6 matching bases. Germline CDR1 SGDLS, CDR2 YYNGEE. This CDR3 is built from 15 residues. V shed 4 bases and J shed 5 bases, with 18 bases lying between them. The CDR3 nucleotides read TGTGCCAGCAGCTTTTCAGGGACATCGGGGGAGACCCAGTACTTC. Residues: CASSFSGTSGETQYF.

The J gene is TRBJ2-7, the V gene TRBV28; the D gene is possibly TRBD1 (5 bases). This CDR3 spans 13 amino acids. V was pared by 6 bases and J by 4 bases, with 13 bases between. Germline V gene lookup returns CDR1 MDHEN and CDR2 SYDVKM. The CDR3 nucleotides read TGTGCCAGCAGACCAGGGCATTCGTACGAGCAGTACGTC. Amino acids: CASRPGHSYEQYV.

V gene TRBV7-2 combines with J gene TRBJ2-3; 9 nucleotides line up with TRBD2. V shed 0 bases, J shed 3 bases, and the junction held 4 bases outside the gene matches. This CDR3 comprises 16 residues. CDR1 SGHTA and CDR2 FQGNSA come from the germline V gene. The CDR3, as DNA: TGTGCCAGCAGCTTAGCCGCTAGCGGGAATACAGATACGCAGTATTTT. Residues: CASSLAASGNTDTQYF.

This chain joins TRBV5-6 and TRBJ2-7, with no clear D. From germline, CDR1 is SGHDT and CDR2 YYEEEE. The CDR3 is 12 residues long. V lost 2 bases and J lost 4, with 7 bases in between. CDR3 nucleotides: TGTGCCAGCAGCTTTCAGTTATACGAGCAGTACTTC. Translating it yields CASSFQLYEQYF. Supplemented by reference TRBV5-6 and TRBJ2-7, the full variable domain reads DAGVTQSPTHLIKTRGQQVTLRCSPKSGHDTVSWYQQALGQGPQFIFQYYEEEERQRGNFPDRFSGHQFPNYSSELNVNALLLGDSALYLCASSFQLYEQYFGPGTRLTVT.

The CDR3 reads CASSSVGSRRLETFF. CDR3 DNA sequence: TGTGCCAGCAGCTCGGTCGGCAGCCGGCGGTTGGAGACGTTCTTC. The rearrangement uses TRBV7-8 and TRBJ2-1, with no clear D. Germline CDR1 reads SGHVS; CDR2 reads FQNEAQ. The V and J ends lost 4 bases and 15 bases respectively, with 25 bases between them. The length of the CDR3 is 15 residues.

This clone turned up a few times. The CDR3 DNA follows: TGTGCCAGCAGTGATGGAGGACAGGGGATCACCGGGGAGCTGTTTTTT. Its protein is CASSDGGQGITGELFF. The V and J genes are TRBV25-1 and TRBJ2-2, with 9 bases lining up with TRBD1. This CDR3 spans 16 amino acids. The germline V gene encodes CDR1 MGHDK and CDR2 SYGVNS. The ends lost 3 bases at V and 4 bases at J; junction bases unmatched: 6.

In this sample, this clone turned up a few times. The chain couples TRBV18 to TRBJ2-5, with D uncertain. The CDR3 totals 11 residues. V gave up 6 bases and J gave up 1 base, with 3 bases separating them. Germline V lookup: CDR1 KGHSH, CDR2 LQKENI. CDR3 coding DNA: TGTGCCAGCTCCTTCCAAGAGACCCAGTACTTC. Translated, it gives CASSFQETQYF. Full variable domain (rest looked up from reference TRBV18 and TRBJ2-5): NAGVMQNPRHLVRRRGQEARLRCSPMKGHSHVYWYRQLPEEGLKFMVYLQKENIIDESGMPKERFSAEFPKEGPSILRIQQVVRGDSAAYFCASSFQETQYFGPGTRLLVL.

The chain combines TRBV19 with TRBJ1-1; D not certain. This CDR3 contains 15 residues. Germline V gene sequence: CDR1 LNHDA, CDR2 SQIVND (reference sequence). Between the trimmed V and J ends, which lost 5 bases and 0 bases, there was a span of 13 bases. CDR3: CASSGLTALNTEAFF. Here the CDR3 DNA reads TGTGCCAGTAGTGGGCTAACAGCACTGAACACTGAAGCTTTCTTT.

This clone was counted between two and nine times. The chain couples TRBV30 to TRBJ1-4; the match to TRBD1 covers 8 bases. Trimming removed 0 bases from V and 8 bases from J; junction bases left unmatched: 11. CDR3 length: 16 amino acids. Germline V gene lookup returns CDR1 GTSNPN and CDR2 SVGIG (reference sequence). The DNA for the CDR3 is TGTGCCTGGAGTGTATGGGCCGGGACAGGAATCGAAAAACTGTTTTTT. Amino acid sequence: CAWSVWAGTGIEKLFF.

The V gene is TRBV18, the J gene TRBJ1-5, with D possibly being TRBD1 (5 bases). Germline V CDR1 and CDR2: KGHSH, LQKENI. The length of the CDR3 is 15 residues. V was clipped by 3 bases and J by 3 bases, with 12 bases between them. This CDR3 is CASSPQGGYNQPQHF. The CDR3 region has the DNA TGTGCCAGCTCACCTCAGGGAGGGTACAATCAGCCCCAGCATTTT.

CDR3 sequence: CASSRRRGGETQYF. CDR3 sequence (DNA): TGTGCCAGCAGTCGGCGGAGGGGGGGAGAGACCCAGTACTTC. This rearrangement joins TRBV27 to TRBJ2-5; D is possibly TRBD2 (7 bases). The CDR3 extends over 14 amino acids. Trimming took 5 bases from V and 4 from J, leaving 14 bases between them. Germline lookup yields CDR1 MNHEY and CDR2 SMNVEV (reference sequence).

CDR3 coding DNA: TGCGCCAGCAGCCACCCCGGGGCAGGGGTGTACGAGCAGTACTTC. It is translated as CASSHPGAGVYEQYF. The rearrangement joins TRBV4-3 to TRBJ2-7, with D tentatively TRBD1 (6 bases). The V gene lost 3 bases and the J gene lost 4 bases, with 16 bases spanning the gap. This CDR3 region has 15 residues. CDR1 and CDR2 from the germline V gene are LGHNA and YSLEER.

This clone appeared a few times. The genes are TRBV4-1 and TRBJ2-3, with 8 bases identical to TRBD2. This CDR3 contains 15 residues. V trimming: 1 base; J trimming: 4 bases; junction bases outside the gene matches: 4. Germline CDR1 and CDR2: MGHRA and YSYEKL. The CDR3 DNA is TGCGCCAGCAGCCAAGTAGCGGGATCACCAGATACGCAGTATTTT. It translates to CASSQVAGSPDTQYF.

The chain uses TRBV7-9 and TRBJ1-1; possibly TRBD1 for D (5 bases). The CDR3 covers 12 residues. V was pared by 8 bases and J by 5 bases, with 12 bases between. Germline CDR1 is SEHNR and CDR2 is FQNEAQ (reference sequence). As DNA, the CDR3 is TGTGCCAGCTGCTGGGGGGAGACTGAAGCTTTCTTT. This gives the protein CASCWGETEAFF.

This clone was seen a handful of times. V is TRBV5-1 and J is TRBJ1-2; weak D call: TRBD1 (6 bases). The V gene lost 6 bases and the J gene lost 7 bases, with 19 bases spanning the gap. This CDR3 has 14 amino acids. Per germline, CDR1 SGHRS and CDR2 YFSETQ. The CDR3 coding sequence is TGCGCCAGCAACGAGGGGGACGGCGGCGGTGGCTACACCTTC. Encoded protein: CASNEGDGGGGYTF.

The sample holds a few counts of this clone. DNA of the CDR3: TGTGCCAGCAGCGCCCGAACAGGAATGGTCAATCAGCCCCAGCATTTT. Its translation is CASSARTGMVNQPQHF. This chain joins TRBV5-8 and TRBJ1-5, with TRBD1 as a possible D gene (5 bases). This CDR3 is built from 16 residues. Trimming took off 4 bases at V and 3 bases at J, with 17 bases between the two ends. Germline V gene sequence: CDR1 SGHTS, CDR2 YDEGEE.

The table lists this clone with a count of one. The chain links TRBV6-5 to TRBJ2-1; D might be TRBD2 (6 bases). From germline, CDR1 is MNHEY and CDR2 SVGAGI. V was shortened by 5 bases and J by 7 bases, with 15 bases between the two germline ends. This CDR3 is 14 amino acids long. The CDR3: CASSSAGLENEQFF. For the CDR3, the DNA is TGTGCCAGCAGTAGCGCGGGGTTAGAAAATGAGCAGTTCTTC.

The chain couples TRBV10-2 to TRBJ1-1, with D unclear. From germline, CDR1 is WSHSY and CDR2 SAAADI. The CDR3 consists of 14 residues. V shed 3 bases and J shed 0 bases, with 8 bases lying between them. The CDR3 spells CASSEAIVNTEAFF. The CDR3 DNA sequence: TGCGCCAGCAGTGAAGCAATTGTGAACACTGAAGCTTTCTTT.

This clone was counted only a few times. The chain is built from TRBV4-3 and TRBJ2-1, with TRBD2 matching 8 bases. Per the germline V gene, CDR1 is LGHNA and CDR2 is YSLEER. The CDR3 is 16 amino acids. V dropped 0 bases and J dropped 7; count of bases not matched to a gene: 8. This CDR3 is CASSQDREGSGNEQFF. The CDR3 DNA follows: TGCGCCAGCAGCCAAGATCGGGAGGGATCGGGAAATGAGCAGTTCTTC.

V gene TRBV5-1 combines with J gene TRBJ2-7, with TRBD2 as a possible D gene (5 bases). Germline V gene data show CDR1 as SGHRS and CDR2 as YFSETQ. This CDR3 has 15 residues. V lost 1 base to trimming and J lost 6 bases, with 17 bases between them. The CDR3: CASSLHPGAEVEQYV. In nucleotides, the CDR3 is TGCGCCAGCAGCTTGCATCCTGGCGCGGAGGTCGAGCAGTACGTC.

This chain links TRBV18 with TRBJ2-7, with 14 nucleotides matching TRBD2. Germline V gene data show CDR1 as KGHSH and CDR2 as LQKENI. Trimming removed 3 bases from V and 7 bases from J; junction bases left unmatched: 8. This CDR3 region has 16 residues. CDR3 protein: CASSPPGTSGSREQYF. CDR3 DNA sequence: TGTGCCAGCTCACCCCCCGGGACTAGCGGGAGTCGGGAGCAGTACTTC.

This clone has just a few counts. The rearrangement joins TRBV6-5 to TRBJ1-2, with TRBD1 as a possible D gene (6 bases). Trimming left V 6 bases short and J 10 bases short, with 18 bases between. Germline V gives CDR1 MNHEY, CDR2 SVGAGI. The CDR3 has 13 residues. This CDR3 reads CASSRPQGSVYTF. In DNA form, the CDR3 reads TGTGCCAGCAGCCGCCCACAGGGAAGCGTCTACACCTTC.

CDR3: CAGGEGRETQYF. The CDR3, as DNA: TGCGCCGGTGGGGAGGGGCGGGAGACCCAGTACTTC. V is TRBV23-1 and J is TRBJ2-5, with 7 bases aligning to TRBD2. TRBV23-1 is labeled an ORF, and its function is uncertain. There are 12 residues in the CDR3. The V segment lost 11 bases and the J segment 5 bases; nucleotides outside the gene matches: 8.

This CDR3 is CASSFTPRAQETQYF. CDR3 coding DNA: TGTGCCAGCAGTTTTACACCGCGGGCCCAAGAGACCCAGTACTTC. The rearrangement uses TRBV28 and TRBJ2-5; D perhaps matches TRBD2 (5 bases). CDR3 length: 15 amino acids. Germline CDR1 MDHEN, CDR2 SYDVKM. V lost 3 bases, J lost 1 base, and 12 bases lay in between.